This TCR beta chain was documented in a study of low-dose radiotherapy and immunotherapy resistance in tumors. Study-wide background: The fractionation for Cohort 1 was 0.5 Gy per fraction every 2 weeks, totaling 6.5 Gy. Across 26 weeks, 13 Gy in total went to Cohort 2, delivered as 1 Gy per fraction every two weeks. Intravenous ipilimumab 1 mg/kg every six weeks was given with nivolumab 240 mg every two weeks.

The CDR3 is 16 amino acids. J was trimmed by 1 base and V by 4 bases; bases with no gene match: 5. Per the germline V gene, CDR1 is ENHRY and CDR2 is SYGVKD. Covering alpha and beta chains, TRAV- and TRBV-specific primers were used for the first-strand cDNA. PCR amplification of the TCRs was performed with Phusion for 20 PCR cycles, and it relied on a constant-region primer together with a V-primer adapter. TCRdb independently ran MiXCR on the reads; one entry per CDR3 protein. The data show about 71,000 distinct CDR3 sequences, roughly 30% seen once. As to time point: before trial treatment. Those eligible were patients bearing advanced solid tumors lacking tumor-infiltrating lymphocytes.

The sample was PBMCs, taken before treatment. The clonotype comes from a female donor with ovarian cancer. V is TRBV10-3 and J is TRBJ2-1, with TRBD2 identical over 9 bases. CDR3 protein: CAISGLSGSSYNEQFF. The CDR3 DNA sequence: TGTGCCATCAGTGGGCTTAGCGGGAGTTCCTACAATGAGCAGTTCTTC.